One sample yielded the 26 T cell receptor beta chains listed below, sequenced in a study of monozygotic twins with cystic fibrosis (dated by TCRdb to 2020 to 2022). Libraries were built with the immunoSEQ multiplex PCR assay. Sourced from immuneACCESS, this table was stored by TCRdb with only in-frame sequences that have V and J called. A share of the clones is absent; for the studies checked, an unresolved V gene accounts for under half, and the remainder has no known explanation. Counted in this sample were approximately 24,000 clones; approximately 90% of them appeared once. The ten largest clones represent approximately 1.3% of the sample. Sequencing used blood. These receptors all come from a woman between 25 and 40 years old with cystic fibrosis.

This clone has just a few counts. The chain has TRBV21-1 and TRBJ1-2; the DNA was not compared with TRBD1, the D call given in the table. TRBV21-1 is termed a pseudogene. The CDR3 runs to 16 residues. The CDR3 spells CASSPVGDSACYGYTF. In nucleotides, the CDR3 is TGTGCCAGCAGCCCAGTTGGGGACAGTGCGTGCTATGGCTACACCTTC.

Concerning this clone itself: A junction end diverges from the germline sequence, so it may reflect a read error. The chain recombines TRBV27 with TRBJ2-7, with TRBD2 identical over 7 bases. The CDR3 is 11 residues long. The germline V gene has CDR1 MNHEY and CDR2 SMNVEV (reference sequence). CDR3 DNA sequence: TGTGCCAGCAGTTTGGGGGGGAAGCTACACTTC. Protein sequence: CASSLGGKLHF.

This clone was recorded only once. The gene calls are TRBV4-1 and TRBJ2-1; 8 nucleotides align to TRBD2. With 2 bases clipped from V and 6 bases from J, the junction kept 12 bases outside the gene matches. Germline loops: CDR1 MGHRA, CDR2 YSYEKL. CDR3 length equals 17 residues. The CDR3 is CASSQSLRSGGFNEQFF. Written as DNA, the CDR3 is TGCGCCAGCAGCCAAAGCTTGAGGAGCGGGGGTTTCAATGAGCAGTTCTTC.

The chain joins TRBV28 to TRBJ1-2; D gene uncertain. Trimming removed 5 bases at V and 4 bases at J, with 14 bases between. This CDR3 has 14 residues. Germline CDR1 and CDR2: MDHEN and SYDVKM. DNA for the CDR3: TGTGCCAGCAGTCGGGAAGGAACCGCCTATGGCTACACCTTC. It encodes CASSREGTAYGYTF.

The chain has TRBV6-1 and TRBJ1-4; unclear D gene. V lost 2 bases and J lost 5, with 12 bases in between. CDR1 MNHNS and CDR2 SASEGT come from the germline V gene. This CDR3 has 15 residues. The CDR3: CASSEPGSYNEKLFF. The CDR3, as DNA: TGTGCCAGCAGTGAACCTGGGAGCTACAATGAAAAACTGTTTTTT.

The chain has TRBV29-1 and TRBJ1-4; no reliable D call. Germline V lookup: CDR1 SQVTM, CDR2 ANQGSEA. Trimming took off 5 bases at V and 6 bases at J, with 10 bases between the two ends. This CDR3 is 12 amino acids long. The CDR3 spells CSVIGVDEKLFF. In DNA, the CDR3 is TGCAGCGTTATTGGGGTGGATGAAAAACTGTTTTTT.

This chain connects TRBV7-9 to TRBJ1-3, with D maybe TRBD1 (5 bases). Trimming stripped 1 base from V and 8 bases from J, with 21 bases between. This CDR3 spans 17 amino acids. Germline CDR1 reads SEHNR; CDR2 reads FQNEAQ (reference sequence). CDR3 loop: CASSLGIGAAKMDTIYF. The CDR3 coding sequence is TGTGCCAGCAGCTTAGGGATAGGGGCCGCCAAGATGGACACCATATATTTT.

The chain uses TRBV7-8 and TRBJ2-7, with 7 bases lining up with TRBD1. CDR1 is SGHVS, CDR2 FQNEAQ, per germline. The CDR3 is 15 amino acids. V lost 4 bases, J lost 3 bases, and 9 bases stayed unmatched. CDR3 in DNA: TGTGCCAGCAGCTCTAAACCGGGACAGAGCTACGAGCAGTACTTC. It yields the protein CASSSKPGQSYEQYF.

The chain combines TRBV29-1 with TRBJ2-5; the D is unclear. V was shortened by 0 bases and J by 4 bases, with 12 bases between the two germline ends. CDR1 SQVTM and CDR2 ANQGSEA come from the germline V gene. CDR3 length equals 14 residues. CDR3 nucleotides: TGCAGCGTTGAAGATGGTACCTGGAGAGAGACCCAGTACTTC. Translation gives CSVEDGTWRETQYF.

CDR3: CASSVHGSGGYTF. The CDR3 DNA is TGTGCCAGCAGCGTACACGGGTCTGGGGGCTACACCTTC. The chain combines TRBV9 with TRBJ1-2, with D unresolved. V lost 1 base to trimming and J lost 8 bases, with 12 bases between them. The V gene's germline CDR1 is SGDLS and CDR2 YYNGEE. The CDR3 runs 13 residues.

The chain combines TRBV7-6 with TRBJ2-3; possibly TRBD1 for D (6 bases). From germline, CDR1 is SGHVS and CDR2 FNYEAQ. V was shortened by 5 bases and J by 3 bases, with 18 bases between the two germline ends. The length of the CDR3 is 16 residues. The chain's CDR3 is CASSPYQGQLTDTQYF. As DNA, the CDR3 is TGTGCCAGCAGCCCATACCAGGGGCAGCTTACAGATACGCAGTATTTT.

The genes are TRBV4-3 and TRBJ2-1, with a possible D match to TRBD2 (5 bases). This CDR3 is 13 amino acids long. V was clipped by 8 bases and J by 4 bases, with 12 bases between them. Germline V CDR1 and CDR2: LGHNA, YSLEER. In DNA form, the CDR3 reads TGCGCCAGCGGGGAGAACGCTTACAATGAGCAGTTCTTC. Protein product: CASGENAYNEQFF.

The V and J genes are TRBV7-9 and TRBJ1-2, with a weak D call TRBD1 (5 bases). The CDR3 is 14 amino acids. From germline, CDR1 is SEHNR and CDR2 FQNEAQ (reference sequence). V was pared by 2 bases and J by 3 bases, with 10 bases between. The CDR3 region is CASSLLGVYYGYTF. The CDR3 DNA is TGTGCCAGCAGCTTATTGGGGGTTTACTATGGCTACACCTTC.

The CDR3 here is CASTERTGVATGELFF. DNA for the CDR3: TGCGCCAGTACCGAGAGGACAGGGGTTGCCACCGGGGAGCTGTTTTTT. The gene calls are TRBV10-2 and TRBJ2-2; 9 bases map to TRBD1. The CDR3 runs to 16 residues. V shed 9 bases, J shed 4 bases, and the junction held 12 bases outside the gene matches. Germline V gene lookup returns CDR1 WSHSY and CDR2 SAAADI.

The gene calls are TRBV9 and TRBJ2-3; D is undetermined. Germline V gene lookup returns CDR1 SGDLS and CDR2 YYNGEE. The CDR3 totals 17 residues. Trimming shortened V by 0 bases and J by 2 bases, and 16 bases separated the two germline ends. The CDR3 nucleotides read TGTGCCAGCAGCGTAGAGGTCCGCAAAATAAACACAGATACGCAGTATTTT. Translated: CASSVEVRKINTDTQYF.

The chain links TRBV2 to TRBJ1-1; D gene unclear. Germline V gene lookup returns CDR1 SNHLY and CDR2 FYNNEI. The CDR3 has 11 amino acids. Trimming removed 10 bases from V and 3 bases from J, with 9 bases in between. The CDR3 nucleotides are TGTGCCACCCGGATGGACACTGAAGCTTTCTTT. The encoded protein is CATRMDTEAFF. Drawing the rest from reference TRBV2 and TRBJ1-1, the complete variable domain is EPEVTQTPSHQVTQMGQEVILRCVPISNHLYFYWYRQILGQKVEFLVSFYNNEISEKSEIFDDQFSVERPDGSNFTLKIRSTKLEDSAMYFCATRMDTEAFFGQGTRLTVV.

V and J are TRBV7-8 and TRBJ2-2; D not certain. The CDR3 is 12 residues long. The germline V gene encodes CDR1 SGHVS and CDR2 FQNEAQ. Trimming shortened V by 8 bases and J by 6 bases, and 10 bases separated the two germline ends. The CDR3 sequence: CASGLGAGELFF. CDR3 in DNA: TGTGCCAGCGGCCTTGGGGCCGGGGAGCTGTTTTTT.

The chain combines TRBV6-5 with TRBJ2-5; 10 bases agree with TRBD2. V shed 6 bases, J shed 5 bases, and the junction held 9 bases outside the gene matches. This CDR3 is built from 15 residues. The V gene's germline CDR1 is MNHEY and CDR2 SVGAGI. CDR3 in DNA: TGTGCCAGCAGAAGAGCGGGGGGGCCTTGGGAGACCCAGTACTTC. This gives the protein CASRRAGGPWETQYF.

The chain couples TRBV6-1 to TRBJ2-5; D call uncertain. CDR1 is MNHNS, CDR2 SASEGT, per germline. Trimming removed 5 bases at V and 5 bases at J, with 9 bases between. This CDR3 comprises 12 residues. The CDR3 sequence: CASSSSRETQYF. CDR3 nucleotide sequence: TGTGCCAGCAGTTCGAGTAGGGAGACCCAGTACTTC.

The genes are TRBV6-5 and TRBJ1-1; D ambiguous. This CDR3 is built from 11 residues. Germline V CDR1 and CDR2: MNHEY, SVGAGI. V dropped 6 bases and J dropped 1 base, with 3 bases sitting between them. CDR3 protein: CASSRNTEAFF. The CDR3 nucleotides are TGTGCCAGCAGCCGGAACACTGAAGCTTTCTTT.

CDR3 DNA sequence: TGTGCCAGCAGCCTAAGGGGAGACAATGAGCAGTTCTTC. Translation: CASSLRGDNEQFF. The J gene is TRBJ2-1, the V gene TRBV4-2; D is perhaps TRBD1 or TRBD2 (5 bases each). Between the trimmed V and J ends, which lost 4 bases and 5 bases, there was a span of 9 bases. The CDR3 runs 13 residues. Germline loops: CDR1 LGHNA, CDR2 YNFKEQ.

V usage is TRBV6-5 and J usage is TRBJ2-3, with D perhaps assigned TRBD1 or TRBD2 (5 bases each). This CDR3 contains 14 residues. Per the germline V gene, CDR1 is MNHEY and CDR2 is SVGAGI. The V end was cut by 4 bases, the J end by 2 bases, with 10 bases between. CDR3 coding DNA: TGTGCCAGCAGTTCCCGGGGCCACACAGATACGCAGTATTTT. It specifies CASSSRGHTDTQYF.

The chain uses TRBV7-2 and TRBJ1-1, with D perhaps TRBD1 (5 bases). The CDR3 runs 11 residues. Trimming pared 4 bases from V and 10 bases from J, leaving 10 bases between. From germline, CDR1 is SGHTA and CDR2 FQGNSA. CDR3 protein: CASSYGGRAFF. CDR3 coding DNA: TGTGCCAGCAGCTACGGGGGGAGAGCTTTCTTT.

The V call is TRBV13, the J call TRBJ1-3; D gene unclear. The ends were cut back, 2 bases at V and 2 bases at J, with 7 bases in the middle. The germline V gene encodes CDR1 PRHDT and CDR2 FYEKMQ (reference sequence). This CDR3 is 14 amino acids long. CDR3 loop: CASSLISTGNTIYF. The CDR3 DNA follows: TGTGCCAGCAGCTTAATCTCAACTGGAAACACCATATATTTT.

This chain connects TRBV29-1 to TRBJ1-4; possible D gene TRBD1, 6 bases. Germline loops: CDR1 SQVTM, CDR2 ANQGSEA. V was pared by 4 bases and J by 7 bases, with 19 bases between. The CDR3 runs 15 residues. The CDR3 DNA reads TGCAGCGTTGTTTTGATTGGACAGTCAGGTGAAAAACTGTTTTTT. It specifies CSVVLIGQSGEKLFF.

V and J are TRBV6-1 and TRBJ2-7; unclear D gene. This CDR3 contains 12 residues. Germline CDR1 MNHNS, CDR2 SASEGT. The germline V and J ends were trimmed by 10 bases and 2 bases, with 12 bases remaining between them. The CDR3 DNA is TGTGCCACCATGACATTCCCCTACGAGCAGTACTTC. Amino acid sequence: CATMTFPYEQYF.